These T cell receptor beta chains were read from a single sample in a study of blood T cell repertoires in COVID-19. Sequencing used immunoSEQ multiplex PCR; TCRdb keeps in-frame clones, though not all of them. The sample shows 300,000 or so clones, around nine tenths of them seen only once. The material sequenced was peripheral blood. All receptors derive from a man aged 70 or older with acute or convalescent COVID-19. Both conserved end residues are trimmed from each CDR3. A D gene is named only where the DNA matches it firmly.

length,D,J,V,CDR3
12,NA,TRBJ1-6,TRBV18,ASSRSGRDSPLH
14,TRBD1,TRBJ2-2,TRBV2,ASSEFGQGYSGELF
14,TRBD2,TRBJ2-2,TRBV6-6,ASVTSGRAFTGELF
10,NA,TRBJ2-7,TRBV29-1,SVGGGLDEQY
11,NA,TRBJ1-2,TRBV7-9,ASSFGVEGGYT
11,NA,TRBJ1-1,TRBV29-1,SVVQGPNTEAF
11,NA,TRBJ1-2,TRBV9,ASSVEQSYGYT
14,NA,TRBJ2-5,TRBV11-3,ASSMGQGLGQETQY
12,NA,TRBJ1-1,TRBV28,ASTGGGPRTEAF
12,NA,TRBJ2-3,TRBV15,ATSTKTGADTQY
12,NA,TRBJ2-2,TRBV7-9,ASSQQGTTGELF